Listed here are 10 T cell receptor beta chains from one sample, sequenced in a study of cytomegalovirus exposure and HLA in healthy donors. The PCR had 60 Vbeta and 13 Jbeta primers. Method: immunoSEQ multiplex PCR; TCRdb's copy keeps in-frame clones and lacks some. The sample lists roughly 150,000 clones, about three fifths occurring once. Sequences were obtained from PBMCs. These receptor sequences come from a woman aged 25-40 years in good health and CMV-seropositive.

Points on this clone: This same CDR3 is encoded by further DNA sequences in the sample. V is TRBV5-1 and J is TRBJ2-7; 9 bases line up with TRBD2. With 0 bases clipped from V and 3 bases from J, the junction kept 4 bases outside the gene matches. The CDR3 extends over 15 amino acids. CDR1 and CDR2 (germline): SGHRS, YFSETQ. In DNA form, the CDR3 reads TGCGCCAGCAGCTTGGTGGCTAGCGGGGACTACGAGCAGTACTTC. It is translated as CASSLVASGDYEQYF.

This clone was found once. V is TRBV2 and J is TRBJ2-1, with 7 positions matching TRBD2. Germline CDR1 reads SNHLY; CDR2 reads FYNNEI. V lost 3 bases to trimming and J lost 11 bases; unmatched junction nucleotides: 7. The CDR3 has 13 residues. This CDR3 is CASSDGLVWKQFF. Written as DNA, the CDR3 is TGTGCCAGCAGTGATGGACTAGTCTGGAAGCAGTTCTTC.

Regarding this clone: A junction end diverges from the germline sequence, so it may reflect a read error. Other DNA sequences in this specimen translate into the identical CDR3. V gene TRBV11-3 combines with J gene TRBJ2-1; a weak D match, TRBD1 (6 bases). Germline V lookup: CDR1 SGHNT, CDR2 YENEEA. This CDR3 comprises 17 residues. Here the CDR3 reads CASSQTHLWTDYHEQFF. The CDR3 coding sequence is TGTGCCAGTAGCCAGACCCATCTATGGACAGACTACCATGAGCAGTTCTTC.

V usage is TRBV10-3 and J usage is TRBJ1-1, with a tentative D call TRBD1 (5 bases). V lost 10 bases and J lost 1, with 7 bases in between. CDR1 is ENHRY and CDR2 is SYGVKD in the germline V gene. The CDR3 consists of 11 residues. CDR3 in amino acids: CATGQNTEAFF. The CDR3 DNA follows: TGTGCCACCGGACAGAACACTGAAGCTTTCTTT.

This clone turned up a few times. The V call is TRBV5-1, the J call TRBJ1-1, with no clear D. The V and J ends lost 0 bases and 3 bases respectively, with 9 bases between them. The CDR3 totals 14 residues. Germline CDR1 SGHRS, CDR2 YFSETQ. The CDR3 is CASSLATSDTEAFF. DNA for the CDR3: TGCGCCAGCAGCTTGGCCACTTCGGACACTGAAGCTTTCTTT.

This chain uses TRBV19 with TRBJ1-2; D call uncertain. CDR1 LNHDA and CDR2 SQIVND come from the germline V gene (reference sequence). V was cut by 10 bases and J by 4 bases, with 22 bases left in between. CDR3 length: 15 residues. The CDR3 here is CATEGPGGGSYGYTF. The CDR3 nucleotides read TGTGCCACCGAGGGCCCGGGCGGAGGGAGCTATGGCTACACCTTC.

This chain links TRBV10-3 with TRBJ2-7, with 11 bases identical to TRBD2. CDR3 length equals 17 residues. V was clipped by 7 bases and J by 2 bases; unmatched bases: 13. CDR1 and CDR2 from the germline V gene are ENHRY and SYGVKD. The CDR3 reads CAIKGGLAGGGTYEQYF. In DNA, the CDR3 is TGTGCCATCAAGGGTGGGCTAGCGGGAGGTGGAACCTACGAGCAGTACTTC.

The rearrangement uses TRBV2 and TRBJ2-5; 7 nucleotides align to TRBD1. This CDR3 has 13 amino acids. V was pared by 5 bases and J by 5 bases, with 5 bases of the junction left unmatched. Germline V gene data show CDR1 as SNHLY and CDR2 as FYNNEI. CDR3 coding DNA: TGTGCCAGCAGTCCAGACAGGGATGAGACCCAGTACTTC. Protein product: CASSPDRDETQYF.

The chain carries TRBV5-1 and TRBJ1-1, with 7 positions matching TRBD1. The germline V gene encodes CDR1 SGHRS and CDR2 YFSETQ. CDR3 length equals 14 residues. Trimming removed 1 base from V and 3 bases from J; junction bases left unmatched: 3. CDR3 coding DNA: TGCGCCAGCAGCTTGAAGGGGGCGGACACTGAAGCTTTCTTT. This gives the protein CASSLKGADTEAFF.

The chain recombines TRBV6-4 with TRBJ1-2, with D possibly TRBD1 on 5 matching bases. The CDR3 has 15 amino acids. V was trimmed by 1 base and J by 4 bases, leaving 13 bases between them. Germline lookup yields CDR1 MRHNA and CDR2 SNTAGT. The CDR3 sequence: CASSDWAGRSYGYTF. DNA for the CDR3: TGTGCCAGCAGTGACTGGGCAGGGAGGAGCTATGGCTACACCTTC.